The 30 T cell receptor beta chains below were found in one sample sequenced in a study of shared clonotypes between healthy human individuals. TCRdb's copy holds only in-frame clones and misses some; the assay was immunoSEQ multiplex PCR. The profile shows over a million clones, roughly 74% of them singletons. Sequencing was done on a sample of memory CD4+ T cells from PBMCs. Subset defined: CD45RA-negative fraction. Every receptor here comes from a man younger than 35 in good health. Some clones in this sample may be carry-over from other donors' samples.

The rearrangement links TRBV12-2 to TRBJ2-7; TRBD2, the table's D call, was not compared with the DNA. TRBV12-2 is marked as a pseudogene. The CDR3 is 17 amino acids. The CDR3 DNA reads as TGTGCAAGTCGCTTCTCCCAGGGGGCTAGCGGGAGCTACGAGCAGTACTTC. Amino acid sequence: CASRFSQGASGSYEQYF.

A note on this clone: This probably arose from a read error, given a far larger clone one base away. Other DNA sequences within the sample encode an identical CDR3. The CDR3 DNA reads TGCGCCAGCAGTGAGGGGGCGGACTACAATGAGCAGTTCTTC. Translated: CASSEGADYNEQFF. The chain links TRBV5-1 to TRBJ2-1; 7 bases align to TRBD1. Germline loops: CDR1 SGHRS, CDR2 YFSETQ. V lost 5 bases, J lost 3 bases, and 5 bases stayed unmatched. The CDR3 is 14 residues long.

This clone appeared many times. CDR3 nucleotides: TGTGCCAGCAGGCTAATGGAGTCCTACGAGCAGTACTTC. This codes for CASRLMESYEQYF. The chain employs TRBV28 and TRBJ2-7; D call uncertain. Trimming removed 6 bases at V and 1 base at J, with 10 bases between. Germline assignment: CDR1 MDHEN and CDR2 SYDVKM. The CDR3 extends over 13 amino acids.

There are many counts of this clone. CDR3 in DNA: TGTGCCAGCCGTTCACAGGGGGCCGGAGATACGCAGTATTTT. Translating it yields CASRSQGAGDTQYF. This sequence joins TRBV6-4 and TRBJ2-3, with TRBD1 identical over 9 bases. Germline V gene lookup returns CDR1 MRHNA and CDR2 SNTAGT. V lost 8 bases to trimming and J lost 5 bases; unmatched junction nucleotides: 8. There are 14 residues in the CDR3.

The chain carries TRBV28 and TRBJ1-5; D gene uncertain. V was trimmed by 3 bases and J by 6 bases, leaving 12 bases between them. The CDR3 is 14 amino acids. Germline V lookup: CDR1 MDHEN, CDR2 SYDVKM. The CDR3, as DNA: TGTGCCAGCAGTTTTGTGCAGGAACGTCAGCCCCAGCATTTT. It translates to CASSFVQERQPQHF. Using reference TRBV28 and TRBJ1-5 for the parts outside the CDR3, the full variable domain is DVKVTQSSRYLVKRTGEKVFLECVQDMDHENMFWYRQDPGLGLRLIYFSYDVKMKEKGDIPEGYSVSREKKERFSLILESASTNQTSMYLCASSFVQERQPQHFGDGTRLSIL.

The sample holds one count of this clone. The chain employs TRBV7-9 and TRBJ2-1; D is uncertain. V lost 5 bases to trimming and J lost 9 bases, with 11 bases between them. This CDR3 has 12 residues. Germline lookup yields CDR1 SEHNR and CDR2 FQNEAQ (reference sequence). CDR3 sequence: CASSRDVGEQFF. The CDR3 DNA reads as TGTGCCAGCAGCCGCGATGTGGGTGAGCAGTTCTTC.

The V gene is TRBV5-1, the J gene TRBJ1-6; no firm D call. Germline V gene sequence: CDR1 SGHRS, CDR2 YFSETQ. V was trimmed by 0 bases and J by 11 bases, leaving 9 bases between them. The CDR3 spans 13 residues. CDR3 nucleotide sequence: TGCGCCAGCAGCTTGGGCGATTGGACACCCCTCCACTTT. As protein: CASSLGDWTPLHF.

A note on this clone: Other nucleotide sequences from this sample produce the same CDR3. V usage is TRBV18 and J usage is TRBJ2-5; D gene ambiguous. The CDR3 covers 12 residues. V was pared by 1 base and J by 5 bases, with 5 bases between. The V gene's germline CDR1 is KGHSH and CDR2 LQKENI. The CDR3 spells CASSPRQETQYF. In nucleotides, the CDR3 is TGTGCCAGCTCACCACGGCAGGAGACCCAGTACTTC.

V and J are TRBV18 and TRBJ1-2; 8 bases line up with TRBD1. V lost 4 bases, J lost 8 bases, and 3 bases stayed unmatched. CDR3 length equals 12 residues. Germline V gene sequence: CDR1 KGHSH, CDR2 LQKENI. The CDR3 DNA reads TGTGCCAGCTCACTTGGACAGGGAGGCTACACCTTC. As protein: CASSLGQGGYTF.

This clone has only one observation. The chain couples TRBV7-6 to TRBJ1-5; TRBD1 is a possible D gene (6 bases). V lost 4 bases and J 4 bases, leaving 17 bases between the germline ends. The CDR3 covers 16 residues. Germline V gene sequence: CDR1 SGHVS, CDR2 FNYEAQ. CDR3 amino acids: CASSSLPGGRNQPQHF. CDR3 DNA: TGTGCCAGCAGCTCCCTGCCGGGGGGCAGGAATCAGCCCCAGCATTTT.

This clone was detected ten times or more. This sequence joins TRBV5-1 and TRBJ1-5; D unresolved. The CDR3 extends over 15 amino acids. CDR1 is SGHRS, CDR2 YFSETQ, per germline. V shed 0 bases and J shed 0 bases, with 7 bases lying between them. CDR3 residues: CASSLGLNSNQPQHF. As DNA, the CDR3 is TGCGCCAGCAGCTTGGGGCTTAATAGCAATCAGCCCCAGCATTTT.

The V and J genes are TRBV5-1 and TRBJ2-3; 7 bases are a match to TRBD2. The CDR3 has 15 residues. Germline CDR1 reads SGHRS; CDR2 reads YFSETQ. V lost 6 bases to trimming and J lost 1 base; unmatched junction nucleotides: 8. The CDR3 loop is CASTNGTTRTDTQYF. DNA for the CDR3: TGCGCCAGCACCAATGGGACTACCCGCACAGATACGCAGTATTTT.

In regard to this clone: This same CDR3 is encoded by further DNA sequences in the sample. The chain couples TRBV19 to TRBJ1-3; D is possibly TRBD1 (6 bases). The CDR3 consists of 14 residues. From germline, CDR1 is LNHDA and CDR2 SQIVND (reference sequence). Trimming left V 3 bases short and J 2 bases short, with 8 bases between. The CDR3: CASSIRTAGNTIYF. CDR3 DNA: TGTGCCAGTAGTATTAGGACAGCTGGAAACACCATATATTTT.

Concerning this clone itself: The sample has other DNA sequences that encode this CDR3 too. V is TRBV30 and J is TRBJ2-7; D remains unclear. This CDR3 contains 11 residues. Germline CDR1 GTSNPN, CDR2 SVGIG (reference sequence). The V end was cut by 1 base, the J end by 4 bases, with 5 bases between. The DNA for the CDR3 is TGTGCCTGGAGTGCCTTGTACGAGCAGTACTTC. It encodes CAWSALYEQYF.

The chain has TRBV29-1 and TRBJ1-2; 8 positions agree with TRBD1. V lost 6 bases to trimming and J lost 8 bases; unmatched junction nucleotides: 11. CDR3 length equals 13 residues. CDR1 and CDR2 from the germline V gene are SQVTM and ANQGSEA. CDR3 sequence (DNA): TGCAGCGTCCAACCTCGGACAGGGCAGGGCTACACCTTC. Its protein is CSVQPRTGQGYTF.

The chain couples TRBV28 to TRBJ1-4; maybe TRBD1 (6 bases). CDR1 and CDR2 from the germline V gene are MDHEN and SYDVKM. V was pared by 6 bases and J by 4 bases, with 12 bases between. The CDR3 covers 14 residues. CDR3 DNA sequence: TGTGCCAGCAGGTTTAGAGGGGGTAATGAAAAACTGTTTTTT. It specifies CASRFRGGNEKLFF. Full variable domain (missing parts from reference TRBV28 and TRBJ1-4): DVKVTQSSRYLVKRTGEKVFLECVQDMDHENMFWYRQDPGLGLRLIYFSYDVKMKEKGDIPEGYSVSREKKERFSLILESASTNQTSMYLCASRFRGGNEKLFFGSGTQLSVL.

This clone was detected ten times or more. This chain links TRBV19 with TRBJ1-2, with 10 bases that match TRBD1. Germline assignment: CDR1 LNHDA and CDR2 SQIVND (reference sequence). The junction had 5 bases not matched to a gene; V was cut back by 6 bases and J by 1 base. The CDR3 runs 15 residues. The DNA for the CDR3 is TGTGCCAGTAGCAAGGGACAGGGGCATAACTATGGCTACACCTTC. It is translated as CASSKGQGHNYGYTF.

This clone has more than one count but fewer than ten. The same CDR3 arises from other DNA sequences in this sample as well. The J gene is TRBJ1-5, the V gene TRBV7-9; D call uncertain. With 3 bases removed from V and 2 bases from J, the gap between germline ends came to 5 bases. The CDR3 spans 13 residues. CDR1 and CDR2 from the germline V gene are SEHNR and FQNEAQ (reference sequence). In DNA, the CDR3 is TGTGCCAGCAGCTTGGATGGCAATCAGCCCCAGCATTTT. Its protein product is CASSLDGNQPQHF.

This chain uses TRBV11-2 with TRBJ2-7; no definite D call. V was trimmed by 3 bases and J by 3 bases, leaving 12 bases between them. The V gene's germline CDR1 is SGHAT and CDR2 FQNNGV. The CDR3 runs to 14 residues. The CDR3 coding sequence is TGTGCCAGCAGCTTCCAAAATGGGAACTACGAGCAGTACTTC. This encodes CASSFQNGNYEQYF. Full variable domain (rest looked up from reference TRBV11-2 and TRBJ2-7): EAGVAQSPRYKIIEKRQSVAFWCNPISGHATLYWYQQILGQGPKLLIQFQNNGVVDDSQLPKDRFSAERLKGVDSTLKIQPAKLEDSAVYLCASSFQNGNYEQYFGPGTRLTVT.

The chain uses TRBV5-6 and TRBJ2-7, with 7 bases matching TRBD1. V lost 4 bases to trimming and J lost 2 bases; unmatched junction nucleotides: 6. The CDR3 loop spans 14 amino acids. Per the germline V gene, CDR1 is SGHDT and CDR2 is YYEEEE. The CDR3 nucleotides read TGTGCCAGCAGCCGGGGACAGATTACCTACGAGCAGTACTTC. Encoded protein: CASSRGQITYEQYF.

This chain connects TRBV4-3 to TRBJ1-2, with TRBD1 matching over 7 bases. V shed 1 base, J shed 4 bases, and the junction held 3 bases outside the gene matches. The CDR3 covers 14 residues. In germline, CDR1 is LGHNA, CDR2 YSLEER. In DNA form, the CDR3 reads TGCGCCAGCAGCCAAGGCGCAGGGGGCTATGGCTACACCTTC. It codes for CASSQGAGGYGYTF.

The chain employs TRBV7-2 and TRBJ2-5; the match to TRBD2 covers 10 bases. CDR3 length: 16 amino acids. The V and J ends lost 5 bases and 5 bases, in that order; junction bases with no gene match: 11. Germline CDR1 and CDR2: SGHTA and FQGNSA. The chain's CDR3 is CASSRQAGGVWETQYF. DNA for the CDR3: TGTGCCAGCAGCCGCCAAGCGGGAGGGGTATGGGAGACCCAGTACTTC.

The chain couples TRBV5-1 to TRBJ2-1, with D possibly matching TRBD1 (6 bases). V lost 4 bases, J lost 5 bases, and 7 bases lay in between. This CDR3 has 12 residues. Germline assignment: CDR1 SGHRS and CDR2 YFSETQ. The CDR3 nucleotides read TGCGCCAGCAGCCGGACAGACAATGAGCAGTTCTTC. Residues: CASSRTDNEQFF.

This chain joins TRBV19 and TRBJ2-2; D is perhaps TRBD2 (7 bases). This CDR3 has 15 amino acids. Trimming removed 4 bases from V and 4 bases from J, with 13 bases in between. Germline CDR1 reads LNHDA; CDR2 reads SQIVND (reference sequence). CDR3 coding DNA: TGTGCCAGTAGTACCGCGGGGGCATCCACCGGGGAGCTGTTTTTT. This sequence encodes CASSTAGASTGELFF.

This clone was detected only once. V and J are TRBV29-1 and TRBJ2-3; D gene uncertain. The germline V and J ends were trimmed by 7 bases and 4 bases, with 9 bases remaining between them. Germline V CDR1 and CDR2: SQVTM, ANQGSEA. This CDR3 region has 11 residues. CDR3 DNA: TGCAGCGCCCCATTATCAGATACGCAGTATTTT. This gives the protein CSAPLSDTQYF.

The chain carries TRBV4-3 and TRBJ2-7; the D is unclear. V dropped 0 bases and J dropped 9 bases, with 18 bases sitting between them. The length of the CDR3 is 15 residues. Germline lookup yields CDR1 LGHNA and CDR2 YSLEER. The CDR3 protein is CASSQDLVYSTRQYF. The CDR3 coding sequence is TGCGCCAGCAGCCAAGATCTAGTATACTCGACGAGGCAGTACTTC.

This clone turned up a few times. This rearrangement joins TRBV29-1 to TRBJ2-1, with a tentative D call TRBD2 (5 bases). Trimming took 0 bases from V and 3 from J, leaving 15 bases between them. Germline values: CDR1 SQVTM, CDR2 ANQGSEA. The CDR3 spans 16 residues. Here the CDR3 DNA reads TGCAGCGTTGAAGATCACGGCGGGCCCTTCTACAATGAGCAGTTCTTC. Protein: CSVEDHGGPFYNEQFF.

The rearrangement uses TRBV11-2 and TRBJ1-1; 8 bases match TRBD1. This CDR3 comprises 14 residues. The V gene's germline CDR1 is SGHAT and CDR2 FQNNGV. V lost 5 bases to trimming and J lost 5 bases; unmatched junction nucleotides: 7. Here the CDR3 reads CASSHRQGKTEAFF. CDR3 bases: TGTGCCAGCAGCCACCGACAGGGGAAAACTGAAGCTTTCTTT.

This clone occurred many times. The chain links TRBV29-1 to TRBJ1-2; no reliable D call. Germline V gene sequence: CDR1 SQVTM, CDR2 ANQGSEA. V lost 8 bases and J 4 bases, leaving 14 bases between the germline ends. The length of the CDR3 is 12 residues. CDR3 region: CSPEMVPYGYTF. For the CDR3, the DNA is TGCAGCCCCGAAATGGTCCCCTATGGCTACACCTTC.

The chain joins TRBV18 to TRBJ2-3, with D tentatively TRBD2 (5 bases). CDR3 length: 14 amino acids. V lost 4 bases and J 2 bases, leaving 10 bases between the germline ends. CDR1 and CDR2 from the germline V gene are KGHSH and LQKENI. CDR3: CASSLSDFTDTQYF. The CDR3 DNA follows: TGTGCCAGCTCACTTTCGGACTTCACAGATACGCAGTATTTT.